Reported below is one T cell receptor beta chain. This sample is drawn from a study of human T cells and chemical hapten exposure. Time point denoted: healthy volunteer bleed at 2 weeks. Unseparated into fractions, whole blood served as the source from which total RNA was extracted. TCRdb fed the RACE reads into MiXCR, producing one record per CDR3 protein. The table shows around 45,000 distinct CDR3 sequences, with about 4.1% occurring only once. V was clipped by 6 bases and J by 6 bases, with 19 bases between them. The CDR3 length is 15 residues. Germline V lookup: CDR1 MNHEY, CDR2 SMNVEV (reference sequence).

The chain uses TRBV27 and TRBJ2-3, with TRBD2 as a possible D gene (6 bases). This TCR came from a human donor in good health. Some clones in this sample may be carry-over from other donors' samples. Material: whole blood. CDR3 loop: CASRRDGASRDTQYF. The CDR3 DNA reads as TGTGCCAGCAGGCGGGACGGAGCTTCGCGGGATACGCAGTATTTT.